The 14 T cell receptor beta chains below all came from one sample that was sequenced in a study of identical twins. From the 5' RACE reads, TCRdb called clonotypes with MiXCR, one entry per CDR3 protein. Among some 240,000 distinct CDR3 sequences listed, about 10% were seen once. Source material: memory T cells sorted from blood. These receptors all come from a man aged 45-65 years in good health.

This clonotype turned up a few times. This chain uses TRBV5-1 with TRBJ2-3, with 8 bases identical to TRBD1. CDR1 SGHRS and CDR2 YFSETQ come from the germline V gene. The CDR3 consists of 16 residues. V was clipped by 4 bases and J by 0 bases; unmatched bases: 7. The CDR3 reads CASSIGTGSSTDTQYF. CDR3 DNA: TGCGCCAGCAGCATCGGGACAGGTTCTAGCACAGATACGCAGTATTTT.

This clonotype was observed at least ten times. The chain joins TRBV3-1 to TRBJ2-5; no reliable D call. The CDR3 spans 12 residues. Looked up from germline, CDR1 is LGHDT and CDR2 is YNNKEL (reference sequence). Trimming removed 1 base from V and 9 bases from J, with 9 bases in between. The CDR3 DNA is TGTGCCAGCAGCCAAGTCGGTATTGCCCAGTACTTC. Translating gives CASSQVGIAQYF.

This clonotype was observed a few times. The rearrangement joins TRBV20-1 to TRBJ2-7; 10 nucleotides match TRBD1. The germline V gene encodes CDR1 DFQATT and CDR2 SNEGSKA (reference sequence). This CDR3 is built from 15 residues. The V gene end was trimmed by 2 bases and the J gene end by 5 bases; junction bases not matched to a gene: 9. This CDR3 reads CSARWAQGTGDEQYF. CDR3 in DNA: TGCAGTGCTAGATGGGCCCAAGGGACAGGGGACGAGCAGTACTTC.

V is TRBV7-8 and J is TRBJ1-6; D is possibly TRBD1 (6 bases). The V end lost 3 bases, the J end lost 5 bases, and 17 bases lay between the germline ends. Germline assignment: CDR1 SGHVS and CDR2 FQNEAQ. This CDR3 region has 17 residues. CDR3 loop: CASSFARGGNNNSPLHF. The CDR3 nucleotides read TGTGCCAGCAGCTTTGCTAGAGGGGGGAATAATAATTCACCCCTCCACTTT.

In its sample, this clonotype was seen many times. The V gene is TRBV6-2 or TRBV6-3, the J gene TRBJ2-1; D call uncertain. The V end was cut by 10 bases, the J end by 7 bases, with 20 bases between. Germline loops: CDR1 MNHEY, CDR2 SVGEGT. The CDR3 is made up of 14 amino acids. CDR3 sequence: CATTRPPGLNEQFF. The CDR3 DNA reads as TGTGCCACCACACGCCCGCCGGGCCTGAATGAGCAGTTCTTC.

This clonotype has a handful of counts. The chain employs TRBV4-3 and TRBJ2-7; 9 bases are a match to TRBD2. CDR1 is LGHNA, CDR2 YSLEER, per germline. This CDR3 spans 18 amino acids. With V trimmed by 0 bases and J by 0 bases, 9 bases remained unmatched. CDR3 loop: CASSQEMIAGATSYEQYF. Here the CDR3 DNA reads TGCGCCAGCAGCCAAGAGATGATAGCGGGGGCAACCTCCTACGAGCAGTACTTC.

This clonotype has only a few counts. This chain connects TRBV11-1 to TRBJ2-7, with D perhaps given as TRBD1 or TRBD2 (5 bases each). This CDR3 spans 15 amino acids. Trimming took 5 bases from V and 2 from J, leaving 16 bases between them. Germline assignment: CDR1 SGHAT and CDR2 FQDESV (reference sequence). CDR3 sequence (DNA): TGTGCCAGCAGCAAAAACCGGGGCACCACCTACGAGCAGTACTTC. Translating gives CASSKNRGTTYEQYF. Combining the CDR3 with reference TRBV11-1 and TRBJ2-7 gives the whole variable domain EAEVAQSPRYKITEKSQAVAFWCDPISGHATLYWYRQILGQGPELLVQFQDESVVDDSQLPKDRFSAERLKGVDSTLKIQPAELGDSAMYLCASSKNRGTTYEQYFGPGTRLTVT.

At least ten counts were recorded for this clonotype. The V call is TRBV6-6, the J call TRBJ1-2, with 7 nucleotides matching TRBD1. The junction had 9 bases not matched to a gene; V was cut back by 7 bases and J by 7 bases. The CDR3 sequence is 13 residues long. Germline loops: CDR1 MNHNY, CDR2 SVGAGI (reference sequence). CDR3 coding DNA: TGTGCCAGCACCGAGACAGGGAAAGGTGGCTACACCTTC. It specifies CASTETGKGGYTF.

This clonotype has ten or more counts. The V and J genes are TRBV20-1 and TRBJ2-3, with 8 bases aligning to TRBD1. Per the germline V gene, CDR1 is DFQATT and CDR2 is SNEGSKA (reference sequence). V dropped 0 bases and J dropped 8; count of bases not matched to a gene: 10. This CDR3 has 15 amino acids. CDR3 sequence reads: CSARETGTGLGTQYF. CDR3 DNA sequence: TGCAGTGCTAGAGAAACCGGGACAGGACTGGGTACGCAGTATTTT.

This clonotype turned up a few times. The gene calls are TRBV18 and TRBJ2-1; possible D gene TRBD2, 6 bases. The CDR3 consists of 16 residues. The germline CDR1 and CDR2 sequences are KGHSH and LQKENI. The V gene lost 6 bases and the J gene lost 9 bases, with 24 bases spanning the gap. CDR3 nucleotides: TGTGCCAGCTCGTTAAATCGACGGGACGGGGGTGTTGAGCAGTTCTTC. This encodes CASSLNRRDGGVEQFF. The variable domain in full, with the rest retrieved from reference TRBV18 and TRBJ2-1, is NAGVMQNPRHLVRRRGQEARLRCSPMKGHSHVYWYRQLPEEGLKFMVYLQKENIIDESGMPKERFSAEFPKEGPSILRIQQVVRGDSAAYFCASSLNRRDGGVEQFFGPGTRLTVL.

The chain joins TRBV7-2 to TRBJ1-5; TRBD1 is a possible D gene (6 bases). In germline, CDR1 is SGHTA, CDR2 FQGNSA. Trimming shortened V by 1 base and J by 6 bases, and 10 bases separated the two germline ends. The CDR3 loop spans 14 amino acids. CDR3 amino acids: CASSLGRGSQPQHF. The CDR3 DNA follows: TGTGCCAGCAGCTTAGGCAGGGGTAGTCAGCCCCAGCATTTT.

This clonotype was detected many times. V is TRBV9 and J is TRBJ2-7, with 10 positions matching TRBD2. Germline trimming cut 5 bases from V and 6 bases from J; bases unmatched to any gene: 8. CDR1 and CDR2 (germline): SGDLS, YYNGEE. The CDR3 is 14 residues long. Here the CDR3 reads CASSRAGGSGEQYF. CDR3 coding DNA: TGTGCCAGCAGTAGAGCGGGGGGGAGTGGCGAGCAGTACTTC.

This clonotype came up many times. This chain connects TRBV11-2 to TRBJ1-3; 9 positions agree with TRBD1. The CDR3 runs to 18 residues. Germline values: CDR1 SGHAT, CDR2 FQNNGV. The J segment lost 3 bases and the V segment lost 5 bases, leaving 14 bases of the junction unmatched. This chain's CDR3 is CASSLSPGTGKVGNTIYF. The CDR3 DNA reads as TGTGCCAGCAGCCTAAGTCCCGGGACAGGGAAAGTTGGAAACACCATATATTTT.

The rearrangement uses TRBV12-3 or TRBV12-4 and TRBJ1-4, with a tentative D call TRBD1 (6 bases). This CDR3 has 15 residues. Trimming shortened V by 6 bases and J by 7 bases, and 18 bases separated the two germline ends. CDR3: CASSRRTEWGEKLFF. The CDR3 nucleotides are TGTGCCAGCAGCCGTAGGACAGAGTGGGGTGAAAAACTGTTTTTT.